One and the same sample provided the 9 T cell receptor beta chains below, sequenced in a study of blood T cell repertoires in COVID-19. Clones were read by immunoSEQ multiplex PCR, and TCRdb kept only the in-frame ones, dropping some. The table includes about 350,000 clones, over 70% detected once. The source material was peripheral blood. These receptors were taken from a woman between 45 and 60 years old with COVID-19, enrolled during active disease.

CDR3 in amino acids: CASSMGRAQTGDEQFF. CDR3 nucleotide sequence: TGTGCCAGTAGTATGGGGAGGGCTCAGACTGGGGATGAGCAGTTCTTC. V and J are TRBV19 and TRBJ2-1, with TRBD2 identical over 7 bases. The germline V gene encodes CDR1 LNHDA and CDR2 SQIVND (reference sequence). V lost 3 bases to trimming and J lost 8 bases; unmatched junction nucleotides: 13. The length of the CDR3 is 16 residues.

This chain links TRBV7-2 with TRBJ2-1; TRBD2 aligns across 7 bases. Germline V gives CDR1 SGHTA, CDR2 FQGNSA. V lost 5 bases to trimming and J lost 4 bases; unmatched junction nucleotides: 8. The CDR3 contains 15 residues. CDR3 amino acids: CASSRHGGSYNEQFF. As DNA, the CDR3 is TGTGCCAGCAGCCGCCATGGCGGGAGTTACAATGAGCAGTTCTTC.

The rearrangement links TRBV7-2 to TRBJ1-5; D possibly corresponds to TRBD1 (5 bases). CDR3 length: 19 amino acids. From germline, CDR1 is SGHTA and CDR2 FQGNSA. Trimming pared 0 bases from V and 0 bases from J, leaving 18 bases between. The CDR3 loop is CASSLARTLGQYSNQPQHF. CDR3 DNA sequence: TGTGCCAGCAGCTTAGCAAGGACACTTGGCCAATATAGCAATCAGCCCCAGCATTTT.

This clone was detected once. The chain joins TRBV2 to TRBJ2-1; 10 bases align to TRBD2. The CDR3 covers 15 residues. Germline trimming cut 6 bases from V and 7 bases from J; bases unmatched to any gene: 9. Germline loops: CDR1 SNHLY, CDR2 FYNNEI. The DNA of the CDR3 is TGTGCCAGCAGCCGAGGGAGCGGGAGGGGGAATGAGCAGTTCTTC. Translating it yields CASSRGSGRGNEQFF.

The rearrangement links TRBV6-2 or TRBV6-3 to TRBJ2-4; 8 bases line up with TRBD1. With 5 bases clipped from V and 7 bases from J, the junction kept 7 bases outside the gene matches. CDR3 size: 14 residues. Per the germline V gene, CDR1 is MNHEY and CDR2 is SVGEGT. The CDR3 here is CASSTWTGTNIQYF. The CDR3 bases are TGTGCCAGCAGTACGTGGACAGGGACGAACATTCAGTACTTC.

J is TRBJ1-3 and V is TRBV7-2; 7 nucleotides agree with TRBD1. V dropped 5 bases and J dropped 8; count of bases not matched to a gene: 18. The CDR3 has 17 residues. CDR1 is SGHTA, CDR2 FQGNSA, per germline. The CDR3 DNA is TGTGCCAGCAGCCCCAAGACGACAGGGCCTGGGGTGGACACCATATATTTT. It codes for CASSPKTTGPGVDTIYF.

J is TRBJ2-7 and V is TRBV6-5, with 9 bases matching TRBD2. The CDR3 covers 15 residues. V dropped 4 bases and J dropped 2; count of bases not matched to a gene: 6. CDR1 is MNHEY and CDR2 is SVGAGI in the germline V gene. CDR3 region: CASSWSSGGPYEQYF. Written as DNA, the CDR3 is TGTGCCAGCAGTTGGAGTAGCGGGGGACCCTACGAGCAGTACTTC.

The V call is TRBV19, the J call TRBJ1-6; D is perhaps TRBD1 (5 bases). The V gene's germline CDR1 is LNHDA and CDR2 SQIVND (reference sequence). The V end lost 5 bases, the J end lost 10 bases, and 15 bases lay between the germline ends. The length of the CDR3 is 14 residues. In DNA form, the CDR3 reads TGTGCCAGTAGTCCGTGGGGGGTAGGGTCACCCCTCCACTTT. Residues: CASSPWGVGSPLHF.

The gene calls are TRBV6-2 or TRBV6-3 and TRBJ1-5; 9 bases line up with TRBD1. The CDR3 runs 18 residues. CDR1 is MNHEY, CDR2 SVGEGT, per germline. With 4 bases clipped from V and 5 bases from J, the junction kept 15 bases outside the gene matches. The CDR3 reads CASSSGTGQGRKDQPQHF. In DNA, the CDR3 is TGTGCCAGCAGTTCTGGGACAGGGCAAGGTAGAAAGGATCAGCCCCAGCATTTT.